This T cell receptor (delta chain) was retrieved from a study of gamma-delta chains in newborns, infants, children. Study details: Polyclonal expansion of innate γδ T cells after birth follows microbial exposure.

Germline V gene lookup returns CDR1 GEAIGNYY and CDR2 EKD. With V trimmed by 4 bases and J by 0 bases, 11 bases remained unmatched. There are 17 residues in the CDR3. TCRdb re-identified clones in the reads via CATT. In the table there are 10,000 to 12,000 delta-chain clones, approximately 9.5% of which are singletons. The clonotype was recovered from a child who was a newborn, infant or young child, either healthy, febrile or measles-vaccinated (not recorded which). The sample was blood. The V call is TRDV2, the J call TRDJ1, with 9 bases matching TRDD3. In DNA, the CDR3 is TGTGCCTGTGATTTACTGGGGGAGAAGACAGACACCGATAAACTCATCTTT. Translating gives CACDLLGEKTDTDKLIF.